A selection of T cell receptor beta chains follows, all from one sample in a study of blood T cell repertoires in COVID-19. Produced via immunoSEQ multiplex PCR; TCRdb's table is partial and in-frame only. The sample has about 390,000 clones, over 75% seen once. The sequenced sample consisted of peripheral blood. These receptor sequences come from a woman between 55 and 75 years old with COVID-19, enrolled during active disease. Each CDR3 is given with its conserved first and last residue. Fields, in order: CDR3 protein, CDR3 DNA, J gene, V gene, D gene, CDR3 length, clone size. A D gene is named only where the DNA matches it firmly. Not every row has a clone size; where given, it reads once, few, many or a size class.

CAISEPGLEIYEQYF,TGTGCCATCAGTGAGCCGGGACTAGAGATCTACGAGCAGTACTTC,TRBJ2-7,TRBV10-3,TRBD2,15,NA
CASRGGQGFYNEQFF,TGCGCCAGCAGGGGGGGACAGGGGTTCTACAATGAGCAGTTCTTC,TRBJ2-1,TRBV5-1,TRBD1,15,NA
CASSPASGGPGDTQYF,TGTGCCAGCAGCCCGGCTAGCGGGGGCCCGGGAGATACGCAGTATTTT,TRBJ2-3,TRBV9,TRBD2,16,once
CASSDGVDRPNSNQPQHF,TGTGCCAGCAGTGATGGAGTGGACAGACCTAATAGCAATCAGCCCCAGCATTTT,TRBJ1-5,TRBV2,NA,18,NA
CAWRRTRQMLGTDTQYF,TGTGCCTGGAGGCGGACCCGACAGATGCTGGGCACAGATACGCAGTATTTT,TRBJ2-3,TRBV30,NA,17,NA
CASSYSEGDTQYF,TGTGCCAGCAGTTACTCTGAGGGAGATACGCAGTATTTT,TRBJ2-3,TRBV6-6,NA,13,NA
CASSPNWTGENNSPLHF,TGTGCCAGCAGCCCGAATTGGACAGGGGAGAATAATTCACCCCTCCACTTT,TRBJ1-6,TRBV5-8,TRBD1,17,NA
CASSIDGRGRQTFRNTIYF,TGTGCCAGTAGTATAGATGGGCGGGGGCGACAGACTTTCAGAAACACCATATATTTT,TRBJ1-3,TRBV19,NA,19,NA
CASSQGAGAGDTQYF,TGTGCTAGCAGCCAAGGGGCGGGGGCCGGGGATACGCAGTATTTT,TRBJ2-3,TRBV7-7,NA,15,NA
CASSFERGSYEQYF,TGTGCCAGCAGTTTCGAGCGGGGGTCCTACGAGCAGTACTTC,TRBJ2-7,TRBV27,TRBD2,14,NA
CASSLTRSTEAFF,TGTGCCAGCAGCTTAACTAGATCCACTGAAGCTTTCTTT,TRBJ1-1,TRBV7-3,NA,13,NA
CASSRRPGLYNEQFF,TGTGCCAGCAGCCGACGCCCGGGACTCTACAATGAGCAGTTCTTC,TRBJ2-1,TRBV7-8,NA,15,NA
CASSQDPQGGEKLFF,TGCGCCAGCAGCCAAGATCCACAGGGCGGTGAAAAACTGTTTTTT,TRBJ1-4,TRBV4-1,NA,15,NA
CASSTDREAFF,TGTGCCAGCAGCACGGACAGGGAAGCTTTCTTT,TRBJ1-1,TRBV5-6,TRBD1,11,once
CASSIAGYSNQPQHF,TGTGCCAGTAGTATTGCAGGATACAGCAATCAGCCCCAGCATTTT,TRBJ1-5,TRBV19,NA,15,NA
CASSLAYRGDEAFF,TGTGCCAGCAGCTTAGCCTACAGGGGAGATGAAGCTTTCTTT,TRBJ1-1,TRBV7-9,TRBD1,14,once
CASGYGDSYEQYF,TGTGCCAGTGGGTATGGAGACTCCTACGAGCAGTACTTC,TRBJ2-7,TRBV5-5,NA,13,NA
CASSSRGGTDTQYF,TGTGCCAGCAGCTCCCGGGGGGGCACAGATACGCAGTATTTT,TRBJ2-3,TRBV13,TRBD2,14,few
CASSFLAEKETQYF,TGTGCCAGCAGCTTTCTAGCGGAGAAAGAGACCCAGTACTTC,TRBJ2-5,TRBV7-6,TRBD2,14,NA
CASSSMGQTEQYF,TGCGCCAGCAGCTCTATGGGACAGACCGAGCAGTACTTC,TRBJ2-7,TRBV5-1,TRBD1,13,NA
CASSETGDAFF,TGTGCCAGCAGTGAGACAGGGGACGCTTTCTTT,TRBJ1-1,TRBV2,TRBD1,11,few
CASSDSPGHEQYF,TGTGCCAGCAGTGACAGTCCAGGGCATGAGCAGTACTTC,TRBJ2-7,TRBV6-4,NA,13,NA
CASSRQGTYEQYF,TGTGCCAGCTCAAGACAGGGAACCTACGAGCAGTACTTC,TRBJ2-7,TRBV18,TRBD1,13,NA
CASRLQEYEQYF,TGCGCCAGCAGATTACAGGAATACGAGCAGTACTTC,TRBJ2-7,TRBV5-1,NA,12,NA
CASRRGYWNTEAFF,TGTGCCAGCAGGAGAGGCTACTGGAACACTGAAGCTTTCTTT,TRBJ1-1,TRBV6-5,NA,14,NA
CATSEDSYYGYTF,TGTGCCACCAGCGAAGACAGCTACTATGGCTACACCTTC,TRBJ1-2,TRBV15,NA,13,NA
CASLRASGGRWETQYF,TGTGCCAGCCTAAGGGCTAGCGGGGGGCGTTGGGAGACCCAGTACTTC,TRBJ2-5,TRBV28,TRBD2,16,NA
CASTKPGTEPEAFF,TGTGCCAGCACGAAACCCGGGACAGAACCTGAAGCTTTCTTT,TRBJ1-1,TRBV12-1,NA,14,NA
CASSPLQGFPQYF,TGTGCCAGCAGCCCCCTCCAGGGTTTTCCCCAGTACTTC,TRBJ2-7,TRBV14,NA,13,NA
CASSARAAYRSPLHF,TGTGCCAGCAGTGCCCGCGCGGCCTATCGTTCACCCCTCCACTTT,TRBJ1-6,TRBV6-6,NA,15,NA
CASSDSLWSSYEQYF,TGTGCCAGCAGTGACAGCTTATGGAGCTCCTACGAGCAGTACTTC,TRBJ2-7,TRBV2,NA,15,NA
CASSIDRSAKTQYF,TGTGCCAGTAGTATTGACAGAAGCGCGAAGACCCAGTACTTC,TRBJ2-5,TRBV19,NA,14,NA
CASSQDPGLASVFSYNEQFF,TGTGCCAGCAGCCAAGATCCGGGACTAGCCTCCGTTTTCTCCTACAATGAGCAGTTCTTC,TRBJ2-1,TRBV3-1/TRBV3-2,TRBD2,20,once
CASSLGGQTYEQYF,TGTGCCAGCAGCTTAGGTGGACAAACCTACGAGCAGTACTTC,TRBJ2-7,TRBV7-9,NA,14,NA
CASSTTQGGGAFF,TGTGCCAGCAGTACGACACAGGGGGGGGGCGCTTTCTTT,TRBJ1-1,TRBV6-5,TRBD1,13,many
CASGRGTEAFF,TGTGCCAGCGGCCGGGGCACTGAAGCTTTCTTT,TRBJ1-1,TRBV5-4,NA,11,once
CAWSVLGREFYEQYF,TGTGCCTGGAGTGTACTGGGCAGGGAATTCTACGAGCAGTACTTC,TRBJ2-7,TRBV30,NA,15,NA
CASRIPGEGNTIYF,TGTGCCAGCAGGATTCCCGGGGAAGGAAACACCATATATTTT,TRBJ1-3,TRBV6-5,NA,14,NA
CASSPASFSGYTF,TGCGCCAGCAGCCCCGCAAGTTTTAGTGGCTACACCTTC,TRBJ1-2,TRBV4-1,NA,13,NA
CASSQPQVSYEQYF,TGTGCCAGCAGCCAACCACAGGTTTCCTACGAGCAGTACTTC,TRBJ2-7,TRBV7-2,NA,14,NA
CASSQAYSRTGELFF,TGCGCCAGCAGCCAAGCGTACAGTCGGACCGGGGAGCTGTTTTTT,TRBJ2-2,TRBV4-1,NA,15,NA
CASSYSGDRAYEQYF,TGTGCCAGCAGCTATTCTGGGGACAGGGCTTACGAGCAGTACTTC,TRBJ2-7,TRBV5-4,TRBD1,15,NA
CASSLGGRTGELFF,TGCGCCAGCAGCTTGGGGGGGCGCACCGGGGAGCTGTTTTTT,TRBJ2-2,TRBV5-1,NA,14,NA
CASNSMTADSYEQYF,TGTGCCAGCAACTCTATGACAGCCGACTCCTACGAGCAGTACTTC,TRBJ2-7,TRBV6-5,NA,15,NA
CASSQPQGAYGQREQFF,TGTGCCAGCAGCCAACCACAGGGGGCCTACGGACAGAGAGAGCAGTTCTTC,TRBJ2-1,TRBV3-1/TRBV3-2,TRBD1,17,NA
CASGTSGKNNEQFF,TGTGCCAGCGGGACTAGCGGGAAGAATAATGAGCAGTTCTTC,TRBJ2-1,TRBV2,TRBD2,14,NA
CASSFQGNTEAFF,TGTGCCAGCAGCTTCCAGGGGAACACTGAAGCTTTCTTT,TRBJ1-1,TRBV11-3,NA,13,NA
CASSPLGQPLDEKLFF,TGTGCCAGCTCACCATTGGGACAGCCCCTTGATGAAAAACTGTTTTTT,TRBJ1-4,TRBV18,TRBD1,16,NA
CASSLEPTGGSEKLFF,TGCGCCAGCAGCTTGGAGCCGACAGGGGGAAGCGAAAAACTGTTTTTT,TRBJ1-4,TRBV5-1,TRBD1,16,NA
CASSPPLGAGGTQYF,TGTGCCAGCTCACCGCCGCTGGGGGCGGGTGGTACGCAGTATTTT,TRBJ2-3,TRBV18,NA,15,NA
CASSFLPGLAYEQYF,TGTGCCAGCAGCTTTCTCCCGGGACTAGCCTACGAGCAGTACTTC,TRBJ2-7,TRBV11-2,TRBD2,15,NA
CASSGQGVTGELFF,TGTGCCAGCAGCGGACAGGGAGTCACCGGGGAGCTGTTTTTT,TRBJ2-2,TRBV7-9,TRBD1,14,NA
CASSLGLQETQYF,TGTGCCAGCAGCCTAGGACTGCAAGAGACCCAGTACTTC,TRBJ2-5,TRBV7-9,NA,13,NA
CASSGPTRIVYGYTF,TGTGCCAGCAGTGGGCCGACAAGGATTGTCTATGGCTACACCTTC,TRBJ1-2,TRBV11-2,NA,15,NA